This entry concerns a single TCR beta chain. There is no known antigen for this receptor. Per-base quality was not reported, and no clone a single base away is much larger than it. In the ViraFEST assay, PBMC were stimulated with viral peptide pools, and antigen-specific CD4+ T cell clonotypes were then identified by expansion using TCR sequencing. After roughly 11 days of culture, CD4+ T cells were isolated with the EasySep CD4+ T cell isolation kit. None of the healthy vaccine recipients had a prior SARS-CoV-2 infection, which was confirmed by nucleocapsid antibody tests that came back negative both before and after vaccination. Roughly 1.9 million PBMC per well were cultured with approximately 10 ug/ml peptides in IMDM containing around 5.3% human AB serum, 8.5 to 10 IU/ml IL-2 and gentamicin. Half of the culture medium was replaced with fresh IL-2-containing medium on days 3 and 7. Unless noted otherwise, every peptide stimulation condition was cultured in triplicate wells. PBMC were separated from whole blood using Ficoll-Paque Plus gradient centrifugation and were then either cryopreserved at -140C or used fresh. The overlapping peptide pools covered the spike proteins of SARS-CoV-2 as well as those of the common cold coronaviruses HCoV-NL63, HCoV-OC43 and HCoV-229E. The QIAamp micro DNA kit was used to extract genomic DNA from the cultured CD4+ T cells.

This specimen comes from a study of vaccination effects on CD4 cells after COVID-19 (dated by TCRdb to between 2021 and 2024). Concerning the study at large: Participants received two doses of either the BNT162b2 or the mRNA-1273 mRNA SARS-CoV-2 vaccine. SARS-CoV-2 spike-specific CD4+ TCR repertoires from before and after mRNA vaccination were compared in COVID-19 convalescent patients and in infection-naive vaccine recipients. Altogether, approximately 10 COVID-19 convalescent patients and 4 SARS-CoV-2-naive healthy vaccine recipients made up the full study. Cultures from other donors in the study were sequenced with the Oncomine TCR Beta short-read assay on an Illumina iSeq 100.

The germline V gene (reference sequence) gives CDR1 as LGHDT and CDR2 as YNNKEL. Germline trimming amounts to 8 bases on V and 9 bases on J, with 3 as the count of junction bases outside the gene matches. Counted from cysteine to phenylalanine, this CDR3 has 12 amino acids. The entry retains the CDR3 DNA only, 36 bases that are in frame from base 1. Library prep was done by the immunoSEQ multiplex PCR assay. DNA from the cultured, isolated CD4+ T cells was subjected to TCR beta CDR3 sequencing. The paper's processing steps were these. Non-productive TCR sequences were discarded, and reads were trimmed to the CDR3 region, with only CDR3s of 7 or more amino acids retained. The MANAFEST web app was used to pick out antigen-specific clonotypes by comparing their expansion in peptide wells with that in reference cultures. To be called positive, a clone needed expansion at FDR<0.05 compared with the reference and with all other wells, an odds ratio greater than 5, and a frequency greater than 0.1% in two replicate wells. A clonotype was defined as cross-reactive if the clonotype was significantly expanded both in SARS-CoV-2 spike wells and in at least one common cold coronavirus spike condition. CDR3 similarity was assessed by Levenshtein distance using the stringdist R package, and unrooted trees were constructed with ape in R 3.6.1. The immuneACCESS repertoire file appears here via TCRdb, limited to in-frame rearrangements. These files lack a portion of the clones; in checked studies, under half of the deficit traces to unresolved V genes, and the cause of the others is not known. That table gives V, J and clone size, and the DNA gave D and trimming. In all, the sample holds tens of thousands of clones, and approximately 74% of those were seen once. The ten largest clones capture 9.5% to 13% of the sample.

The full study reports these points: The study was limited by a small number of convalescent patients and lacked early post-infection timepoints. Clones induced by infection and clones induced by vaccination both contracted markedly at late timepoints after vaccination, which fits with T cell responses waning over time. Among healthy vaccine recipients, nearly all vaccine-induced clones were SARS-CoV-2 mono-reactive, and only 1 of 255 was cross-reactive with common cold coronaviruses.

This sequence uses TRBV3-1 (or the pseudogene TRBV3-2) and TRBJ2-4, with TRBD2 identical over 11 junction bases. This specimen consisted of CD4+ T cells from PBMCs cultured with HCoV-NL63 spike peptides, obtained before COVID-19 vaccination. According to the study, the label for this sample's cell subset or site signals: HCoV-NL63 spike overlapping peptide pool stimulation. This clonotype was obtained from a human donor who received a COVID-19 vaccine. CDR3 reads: CASSTSGAIQYF. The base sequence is TGTGCCAGCTCGACTAGCGGGGCCATTCAGTACTTC.